Shown below are 13 T cell receptor beta chains from a single sample sequenced in a study of OX40 agonist ivuxolimab in advanced cancers. Produced via immunoSEQ multiplex PCR; TCRdb's table is partial and in-frame only. Of more than 55,000 clones in the sample, roughly 88% were seen once. The specimen was CD4+ or CD8+ T cells sorted from blood, collected in a trial of the OX40 agonist ivuxolimab. These receptor sequences come from an adult with an advanced solid tumor such as melanoma, head and neck, liver or kidney cancer.

This clone was recorded only once. J is TRBJ1-3 and V is TRBV10-3; D is unclear. This CDR3 has 13 residues. Germline V gene lookup returns CDR1 ENHRY and CDR2 SYGVKD. V lost 3 bases, J lost 4 bases, and 7 bases lay in between. The DNA for the CDR3 is TGTGCCATCAGTGAAACTCCCGGAAACACCATATATTTT. Translation: CAISETPGNTIYF.

The rearrangement uses TRBV18 and TRBJ1-5; D remains unclear. This CDR3 has 13 residues. Germline loops: CDR1 KGHSH, CDR2 LQKENI. The ends were cut back, 8 bases at V and 5 bases at J, with 13 bases in the middle. The CDR3 DNA reads TGTGCCAGCCGGGGAGGGTCGGATCAGCCCCAGCATTTT. Encoded protein: CASRGGSDQPQHF.

The rearrangement uses TRBV5-1 and TRBJ2-7, with unresolved D. Germline V gene sequence: CDR1 SGHRS, CDR2 YFSETQ. The CDR3 runs to 14 residues. The V end lost 0 bases, the J end lost 7 bases, and 14 bases lay between the germline ends. The CDR3 nucleotides read TGCGCCAGCAGCTTGGATCCGGGTAACCAAGAGCAGTACTTC. Translating gives CASSLDPGNQEQYF.

The gene calls are TRBV6-6 and TRBJ1-5, with D possibly being TRBD1 (6 bases). Trimming left V 10 bases short and J 4 bases short, with 14 bases between. Germline loops: CDR1 MNHNY, CDR2 SVGAGI (reference sequence). This CDR3 region has 13 residues. CDR3 amino acids: CATSTGWNQPQHF. CDR3 DNA sequence: TGTGCCACTTCGACAGGATGGAATCAGCCCCAGCATTTT.

The genes are TRBV7-2 and TRBJ1-6; no clear D gene. Trimming left V 5 bases short and J 7 bases short, with 15 bases between. CDR1 is SGHTA, CDR2 FQGNSA, per germline. The CDR3 totals 15 residues. The CDR3 DNA is TGTGCCAGCAGCCCCCGTTACGGAGGAAATTCACCCCTCCACTTT. It specifies CASSPRYGGNSPLHF.

This clone was seen more than once but under ten times. It is unclear where the CDR3 begins or ends on the DNA, so no DNA is shown, and the CDR3 is as TCRdb lists it. The genes are TRBV2 and TRBJ1-5. CDR1 is SNHLY and CDR2 is FYNNEI in the germline V gene. Both ends counted, the CDR3 spans 15 residues. This CDR3 reads CASRQFFGGNQPQHF.

CDR3 residues: CASQVRNTGELFF. The DNA for the CDR3 is TGTGCCAGTCAAGTTAGAAACACCGGGGAGCTGTTTTTT. V is TRBV19 and J is TRBJ2-2; no reliable D call. Germline-derived CDR1 and CDR2 are LNHDA and SQIVND (reference sequence). The CDR3 has 13 residues. The V end was cut by 8 bases, the J end by 2 bases, with 9 bases between.

This clone was counted only a few times. This chain links TRBV19 with TRBJ2-7; D gene uncertain. This CDR3 is built from 11 residues. V was trimmed by 5 bases and J by 4 bases, leaving 6 bases between them. Germline V gene data show CDR1 as LNHDA and CDR2 as SQIVND (reference sequence). The CDR3 DNA reads TGTGCCAGTAGTTTGGGTTACGAGCAGTACTTC. This gives the protein CASSLGYEQYF.

The chain has TRBV29-1 and TRBJ1-1; D gene uncertain. V gave up 6 bases and J gave up 9 bases, with 14 bases separating them. CDR1 is SQVTM, CDR2 ANQGSEA, per germline. The CDR3 spans 11 residues. CDR3 sequence: CSVPGETKAFF. In nucleotides, the CDR3 is TGCAGCGTGCCCGGGGAAACCAAAGCTTTCTTT.

The V gene is TRBV28, the J gene TRBJ1-6, with D unresolved. The CDR3 spans 18 residues. CDR1 and CDR2 from the germline V gene are MDHEN and SYDVKM. The V and J ends lost 7 bases and 2 bases respectively, with 21 bases between them. CDR3: CASNPLVGLGTYNSPLHF. The CDR3 bases are TGTGCCAGCAACCCACTCGTAGGGTTAGGCACCTATAATTCACCCCTCCACTTT.

The chain is built from TRBV6-5 and TRBJ2-1, with TRBD1 as a possible D gene (6 bases). The ends were cut back, 7 bases at V and 8 bases at J, with 15 bases in the middle. Germline lookup yields CDR1 MNHEY and CDR2 SVGAGI. This CDR3 comprises 13 residues. The DNA of the CDR3 is TGTGCCAGCACAGGGGCCGAGTGGTATGAGCAGTTCTTC. Protein: CASTGAEWYEQFF.

The rearrangement links TRBV4-3 to TRBJ1-2, with no clear D. The CDR3 spans 14 residues. V gave up 4 bases and J gave up 2 bases, with 11 bases separating them. Per the germline V gene, CDR1 is LGHNA and CDR2 is YSLEER. Here the CDR3 reads CASSPSYGNYGYTF. CDR3 nucleotides: TGCGCCAGCAGCCCATCGTACGGGAACTATGGCTACACCTTC.

This clone has more than one count but fewer than ten. V and J are TRBV18 and TRBJ2-7; 7 nucleotides match TRBD1. Germline lookup yields CDR1 KGHSH and CDR2 LQKENI. V was clipped by 8 bases and J by 3 bases; unmatched bases: 1. The CDR3 loop spans 11 amino acids. In DNA, the CDR3 is TGTGCCAGCGGGGACAGCTACGAGCAGTACTTC. Amino acids: CASGDSYEQYF.